This entry concerns a single T cell receptor beta chain. This entry is derived from a study of blood T cell repertoires in COVID-19. Measured with immunoSEQ multiplex PCR; TCRdb has only the in-frame clones, and not every one. In the table there are almost 500,000 clones, about 85% of which are singletons. The participants were between about 18 and 90 years old and came from some 25 US areas. Which cohort a participant joined came from the clinical history participants gave. All recovered Cohort 3 donors got two negative PCRs, got clearance, or saw symptom resolution. The receptor comes from a woman aged 55-69 years who had recovered from COVID-19. The source material was PBMCs or T cells enriched from blood (not recorded which).

CDR3 amino acids: CASSYAVAGAYEQYF. For the CDR3, the DNA is TGTGCCAGCAGTTACGCGGTAGCAGGGGCCTACGAGCAGTACTTC. V gene TRBV6-5 combines with J gene TRBJ2-7; tentatively, D is TRBD1 (6 bases). V lost 2 bases and J 2 bases, leaving 13 bases between the germline ends. From germline, CDR1 is MNHEY and CDR2 SVGAGI. There are 15 residues in the CDR3.